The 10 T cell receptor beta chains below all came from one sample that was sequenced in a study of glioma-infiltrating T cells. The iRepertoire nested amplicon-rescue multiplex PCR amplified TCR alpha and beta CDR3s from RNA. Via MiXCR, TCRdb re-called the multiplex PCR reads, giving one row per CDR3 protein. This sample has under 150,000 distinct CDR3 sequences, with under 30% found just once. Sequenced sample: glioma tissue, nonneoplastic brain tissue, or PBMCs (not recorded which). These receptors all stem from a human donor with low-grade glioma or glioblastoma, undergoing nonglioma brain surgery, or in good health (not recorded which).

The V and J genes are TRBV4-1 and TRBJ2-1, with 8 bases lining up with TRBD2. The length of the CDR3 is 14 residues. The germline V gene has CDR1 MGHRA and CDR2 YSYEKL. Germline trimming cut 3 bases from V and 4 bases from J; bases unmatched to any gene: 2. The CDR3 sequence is CASSHGTRYNEQFF. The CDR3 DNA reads TGCGCCAGCAGCCATGGGACTAGGTACAATGAGCAGTTCTTC.

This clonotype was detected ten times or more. CDR3 in DNA: TGCAGTGCCACGAATCCGGGACAGTACAATCAGCCCCAGCATTTT. It codes for CSATNPGQYNQPQHF. The V and J genes are TRBV20-1 and TRBJ1-5, with 7 positions matching TRBD1. V was pared by 6 bases and J by 3 bases, with 11 bases of the junction left unmatched. The length of the CDR3 is 15 residues. Looked up from germline, CDR1 is DFQATT and CDR2 is SNEGSKA (reference sequence).

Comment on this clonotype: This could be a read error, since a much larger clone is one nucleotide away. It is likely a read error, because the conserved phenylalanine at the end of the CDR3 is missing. The CDR3 DNA reads TGTGCCAGCAGTTTGGGACAGGGATTCGCTGAAGCTTTCCTT. Protein sequence: CASSLGQGFAEAFL. The chain has TRBV28 and TRBJ1-1; 9 nucleotides align to TRBD1. This CDR3 has 14 residues. After removal of 3 bases from V and 6 bases from J, the junction contained 5 bases not matched to a gene. Germline lookup yields CDR1 MDHEN and CDR2 SYDVKM.

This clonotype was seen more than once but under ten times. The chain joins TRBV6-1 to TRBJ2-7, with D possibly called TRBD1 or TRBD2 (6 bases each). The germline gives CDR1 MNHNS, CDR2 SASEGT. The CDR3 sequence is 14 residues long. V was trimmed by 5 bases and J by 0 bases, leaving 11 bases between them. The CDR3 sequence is CASSQGGSSYEQYV. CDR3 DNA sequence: TGTGCCAGCAGTCAAGGGGGGAGCTCCTACGAGCAGTACGTC.

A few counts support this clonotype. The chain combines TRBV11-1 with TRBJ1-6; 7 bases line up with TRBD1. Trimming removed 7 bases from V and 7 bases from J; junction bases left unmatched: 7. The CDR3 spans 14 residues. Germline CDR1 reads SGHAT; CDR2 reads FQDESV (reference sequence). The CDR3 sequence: CASTRDRVNSPLHF. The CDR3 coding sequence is TGTGCCAGCACCCGGGACAGAGTAAATTCACCCCTCCACTTT.

This CDR3 reads CASKEGAGNTEAFF. CDR3 nucleotide sequence: TGTGCCAGCAAAGAGGGGGCGGGGAACACTGAAGCTTTCTTT. This chain connects TRBV6-1 to TRBJ1-1, with 7 nucleotides matching TRBD1. V lost 7 bases and J lost 1; bases outside the gene matches: 6. This CDR3 is 14 amino acids long. CDR1 is MNHNS, CDR2 SASEGT, per germline.

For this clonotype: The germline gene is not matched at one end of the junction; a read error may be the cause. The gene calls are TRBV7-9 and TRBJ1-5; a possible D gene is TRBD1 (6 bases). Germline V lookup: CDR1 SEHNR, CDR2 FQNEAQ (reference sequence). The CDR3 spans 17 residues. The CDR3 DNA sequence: TGCGCCAGCATTACTACACGGACAGTGACGGGCAATCAGCCCCAGCATTTT. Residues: CASITTRTVTGNQPQHF.

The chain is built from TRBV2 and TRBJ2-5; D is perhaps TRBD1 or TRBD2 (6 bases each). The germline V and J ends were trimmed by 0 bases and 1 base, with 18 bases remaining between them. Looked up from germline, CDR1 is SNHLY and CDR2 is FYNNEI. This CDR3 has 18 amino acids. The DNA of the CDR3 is TGTGCCAGCAGTGAAGCGCTTCAGGGGTCGGGAGCCCAAGAGACCCAGTACTTC. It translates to CASSEALQGSGAQETQYF.

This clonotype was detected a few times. The CDR3, as DNA: TGCGCCAGCAGCTTCGCCCCGGAGTTCCAAGAGACCCAGTACTTC. Translation: CASSFAPEFQETQYF. The V gene is TRBV5-1, the J gene TRBJ2-5; D is unclear. CDR1 SGHRS and CDR2 YFSETQ come from the germline V gene. This CDR3 has 15 residues. V lost 2 bases and J lost 1, with 12 bases in between.

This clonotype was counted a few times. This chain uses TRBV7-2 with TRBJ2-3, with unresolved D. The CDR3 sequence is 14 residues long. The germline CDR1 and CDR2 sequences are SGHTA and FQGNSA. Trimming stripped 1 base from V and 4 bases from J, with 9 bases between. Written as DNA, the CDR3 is TGTGCCAGCAGCTTAGGGGCAGCCTCAGATACGCAGTATTTT. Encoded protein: CASSLGAASDTQYF.